A single sample is the source of the 25 T cell receptor beta chains below, sequenced in a study of blood T cells in healthy people across ages. Using a J-beta primer mix together with a sample-barcoded 5' primer, a second PCR was run for about 7 to 12 cycles. TCRdb processed the 5' RACE reads anew with MiXCR; each CDR3 protein has one entry. The data show about 930,000 distinct CDR3 sequences, roughly 28% seen once. These same data were also listed under a study on T cells of mothers and their children.

What was sequenced was blood. These receptors all come from a woman in her forties in good health.

This clonotype was seen only a few times. This sequence joins TRBV18 and TRBJ1-1; weak D call: TRBD1 (6 bases). The CDR3 loop spans 14 amino acids. V shed 3 bases and J shed 1 base, with 9 bases lying between them. CDR1 and CDR2 (germline): KGHSH, LQKENI. DNA of the CDR3: TGTGCCAGCTCACCCCAACAGGGGAACACTGAAGCTTTCTTT. Amino acids: CASSPQQGNTEAFF.

Ten or more counts support this clonotype. The chain couples TRBV7-8 to TRBJ2-5, with D uncertain. V lost 1 base and J 5 bases, leaving 11 bases between the germline ends. The CDR3 contains 14 residues. Germline V gene lookup returns CDR1 SGHVS and CDR2 FQNEAQ. As DNA, the CDR3 is TGTGCCAGCAGCTTAGAGACATTGGGCGAGACCCAGTACTTC. Encoded protein: CASSLETLGETQYF.

The rearrangement links TRBV5-6 to TRBJ2-1, with D perhaps given as TRBD1 or TRBD2 (5 bases each). Germline lookup yields CDR1 SGHDT and CDR2 YYEEEE. With 6 bases removed from V and 0 bases from J, the gap between germline ends came to 34 bases. This CDR3 has 22 residues. CDR3 sequence: CASKKTMCRGVSNLSSYNEQFF. DNA of the CDR3: TGTGCCAGCAAGAAAACTATGTGCAGAGGGGTGTCAAATCTGAGCTCCTACAATGAGCAGTTCTTC. The variable domain in full, with the rest retrieved from reference TRBV5-6 and TRBJ2-1, is DAGVTQSPTHLIKTRGQQVTLRCSPKSGHDTVSWYQQALGQGPQFIFQYYEEEERQRGNFPDRFSGHQFPNYSSELNVNALLLGDSALYLCASKKTMCRGVSNLSSYNEQFFGPGTRLTVL.

This clonotype was found many times. This chain uses TRBV28 with TRBJ1-5; the D is unclear. Germline CDR1 and CDR2: MDHEN and SYDVKM. V gave up 8 bases and J gave up 2 bases, with 7 bases separating them. The CDR3 loop spans 12 amino acids. This CDR3 reads CASVGGNQPQHF. The CDR3 coding sequence is TGTGCCAGCGTGGGAGGCAATCAGCCCCAGCATTTT.

This clonotype was picked up a small number of times. The J gene is TRBJ1-2, the V gene TRBV18; 8 bases map to TRBD1. This CDR3 region has 14 residues. V trimming: 4 bases; J trimming: 7 bases; junction bases outside the gene matches: 8. Germline CDR1 reads KGHSH; CDR2 reads LQKENI. CDR3 nucleotide sequence: TGTGCCAGCTCACTTTCCGGACAGGGTGGTGGCTACACCTTC. It encodes CASSLSGQGGGYTF.

In this sample, this clonotype turned up many times. The chain combines TRBV25-1 with TRBJ2-7; 8 bases match TRBD2. Germline V gene lookup returns CDR1 MGHDK and CDR2 SYGVNS. V trimming: 1 base; J trimming: 2 bases; junction bases outside the gene matches: 7. CDR3 length: 16 amino acids. CDR3 residues: CASSELVAGKTYEQYF. CDR3 bases: TGTGCCAGCAGTGAATTGGTAGCGGGGAAGACCTACGAGCAGTACTTC.

Comment on this clonotype: Given a much more abundant clone one base away, this may be a read error. The chain uses TRBV10-3 and TRBJ2-1, with D perhaps matching TRBD1 (5 bases). The CDR3 contains 14 residues. Germline-derived CDR1 and CDR2 are ENHRY and SYGVKD. The chain's CDR3 is CTINRAGLDNEQFF. The DNA of the CDR3 is TGTACCATCAATCGGGCAGGGCTGGACAATGAGCAGTTCTTC.

The table lists this clonotype with many counts. This chain connects TRBV18 to TRBJ2-5; 7 bases match TRBD1. V lost 8 bases to trimming and J lost 5 bases; unmatched junction nucleotides: 8. This CDR3 is built from 13 residues. Germline V lookup: CDR1 KGHSH, CDR2 LQKENI. The CDR3 sequence: CASADRERETQYF. The CDR3 coding sequence is TGTGCCAGCGCTGACAGGGAGAGGGAGACCCAGTACTTC.

Notes on this clonotype: Being one base from a much bigger clone, this may be a read error. The chain is built from TRBV27 and TRBJ1-6; 9 bases fit TRBD1. This CDR3 contains 15 residues. The germline V gene has CDR1 MNHEY and CDR2 SMNVEV (reference sequence). The CDR3 bases are TGTACCAGCAGTTTACTTACAGGGGGCAGTTCACCCCTCCACTTT. This gives the protein CTSSLLTGGSSPLHF.

This chain joins TRBV7-2 and TRBJ2-1; D not certain. V shed 3 bases and J shed 0 bases, with 9 bases lying between them. The CDR3 has 15 residues. CDR1 and CDR2 from the germline V gene are SGHTA and FQGNSA. The CDR3 DNA is TGTGCCAGCAGCTTCCGGTTGAGCTCCTACAATGAGCAGTTCTTC. It yields the protein CASSFRLSSYNEQFF. The variable domain in full, with the rest retrieved from reference TRBV7-2 and TRBJ2-1, is GAGVSQSPSNKVTEKGKDVELRCDPISGHTALYWYRQSLGQGLEFLIYFQGNSAPDKSGLPSDRFSAERTGGSVSTLTIQRTQQEDSAVYLCASSFRLSSYNEQFFGPGTRLTVL.

This clonotype was seen a handful of times. A read error may be the cause here, since a much bigger clone is one base away. The chain links TRBV7-2 to TRBJ2-7, with D uncertain. The germline V gene encodes CDR1 SGHTA and CDR2 FQGNSA. V was pared by 4 bases and J by 5 bases, with 12 bases between. The CDR3 sequence is 13 residues long. CDR3 residues: CASSSAHVHEQYF. CDR3 nucleotides: TGTGCCAGCAGCTCCGCCCATGTCCACGAGCAGTACTTC.

This chain uses TRBV5-1 with TRBJ2-1; D unresolved. Between the trimmed V and J ends, which lost 4 bases and 7 bases, there was a span of 15 bases. Germline-derived CDR1 and CDR2 are SGHRS and YFSETQ. The CDR3 has 14 amino acids. The CDR3, as DNA: TGCGCCAGCAGCAGCCTTGGCGGCGAGAATGAGCAGTTCTTC. Translation gives CASSSLGGENEQFF. The full variable domain, its missing parts supplied by reference TRBV5-1 and TRBJ2-1, is KAGVTQTPRYLIKTRGQQVTLSCSPISGHRSVSWYQQTPGQGLQFLFEYFSETQRNKGNFPGRFSGRQFSNSRSEMNVSTLELGDSALYLCASSSLGGENEQFFGPGTRLTVL.

The V call is TRBV23-1, the J call TRBJ2-7; tentative D call: TRBD1 (6 bases). TRBV23-1 is annotated as an ORF whose role is uncertain. With 0 bases removed from V and 5 bases from J, the gap between germline ends came to 14 bases. This CDR3 has 15 residues. The CDR3 is CASSQSGQGPNEQYF. The DNA of the CDR3 is TGCGCCAGCAGTCAATCGGGGCAGGGGCCCAACGAGCAGTACTTC.

This clonotype occurred a few times. The V call is TRBV29-1, the J call TRBJ1-1, with TRBD1 matching 7 bases. The CDR3 is 13 residues long. Germline CDR1 SQVTM, CDR2 ANQGSEA. V shed 5 bases and J 0 bases; nucleotides not matched to a gene: 3. CDR3 DNA sequence: TGCAGCGTTTCGGGACAGTTGAACACTGAAGCTTTCTTT. The encoded protein is CSVSGQLNTEAFF.

The V and J genes are TRBV18 and TRBJ2-2, with TRBD1 matching over 8 bases. Per germline, CDR1 KGHSH and CDR2 LQKENI. The V segment lost 2 bases and the J segment 1 base; nucleotides outside the gene matches: 12. The CDR3 consists of 19 residues. This CDR3 reads CASSPRSGYGTGNTGELFF. The CDR3 DNA reads as TGTGCCAGCTCACCAAGGTCGGGATATGGGACAGGGAACACCGGGGAGCTGTTTTTT.

The chain joins TRBV11-3 to TRBJ2-1, with a tentative D call TRBD1 (6 bases). Germline V gene data show CDR1 as SGHNT and CDR2 as YENEEA. The CDR3 is 14 amino acids. V was shortened by 5 bases and J by 6 bases, with 14 bases between the two germline ends. DNA for the CDR3: TGTGCCAGCAGCCGTGGACAGAACGGCAATGAGCAGTTCTTC. Its translation: CASSRGQNGNEQFF.

In this sample, this clonotype turned up a few times. The rearrangement links TRBV15 to TRBJ2-7; D is unresolved. The CDR3 is 13 amino acids. V shed 0 bases and J shed 4 bases, with 7 bases lying between them. From germline, CDR1 is LNHNV and CDR2 YYDKDF (reference sequence). The CDR3 DNA sequence: TGTGCCACCAGCAGAGATCACAGTTACGAGCAGTACTTC. Its protein is CATSRDHSYEQYF.

This clonotype was detected a few times. The junction departs from germline at one end; a sequencing error may be responsible. V usage is TRBV7-2 and J usage is TRBJ2-7, with D maybe TRBD1 (6 bases). This CDR3 comprises 14 residues. CDR1 is SGHTA and CDR2 is FQGNSA in the germline V gene. The DNA of the CDR3 is TGTGCCAGCAGCCCCACTACAGGGAACTACGTGCAGTACTTC. Amino acid sequence: CASSPTTGNYVQYF.

CDR3 in amino acids: CTSSFAGTQETQYF. CDR3 coding DNA: TGTACCAGCAGCTTTGCGGGGACACAAGAGACCCAGTACTTC. V is TRBV7-2 and J is TRBJ2-5; D possibly matches TRBD1 or TRBD2 (6 bases each). CDR3 length: 14 amino acids. The germline V gene has CDR1 SGHTA and CDR2 FQGNSA. V was shortened by 3 bases and J by 2 bases, with 10 bases between the two germline ends.

Of note for this clonotype: It may be a read error: a sequence one base away is much more abundant. The V gene is TRBV5-1, the J gene TRBJ1-2; D may be TRBD1 (5 bases). The germline CDR1 and CDR2 sequences are SGHRS and YFSETQ. CDR3 length equals 14 residues. CDR3 nucleotides: TGCGCCGGCAGCTTGGCCTTAGGGGAGGACGGCTACACCTTC. It is translated as CAGSLALGEDGYTF.

This clonotype turned up a few times. The chain carries TRBV24-1 and TRBJ1-1; D not certain. V gave up 4 bases and J gave up 11 bases, with 13 bases separating them. This CDR3 is 12 amino acids long. Germline CDR1 reads KGHDR; CDR2 reads SFDVKD. In DNA, the CDR3 is TGTGCCACCAGTGACCCCTCCATGGGGGCTTTCTTT. It specifies CATSDPSMGAFF.

This clonotype appeared once. One end of the junction does not line up with germline, which may come from a read error. This chain joins TRBV28 and TRBJ2-7; D unclear. This CDR3 has 13 residues. Germline CDR1 reads MDHEN; CDR2 reads SYDVKM. The CDR3 here is CVSSLPLDAWPYF. The CDR3 region has the DNA TGTGTCAGCAGTTTACCCCTAGATGCGTGGCCGTACTTC.

This clonotype was detected many times. The CDR3 nucleotides are TGTGCCAGCAGTCTGGACGGTCGCTATGGCTACACCTTC. It encodes CASSLDGRYGYTF. V is TRBV6-5 and J is TRBJ1-2; D remains ambiguous. The V and J ends lost 5 bases and 4 bases respectively, with 11 bases between them. The CDR3 runs 13 residues. Germline V CDR1 and CDR2: MNHEY, SVGAGI.

With regard to this clonotype: The missing conserved phenylalanine or tryptophan at the end of this CDR3 makes a read error likely. The chain employs TRBV5-1 and TRBJ1-1; possible D gene TRBD1, 6 bases. Trimming shortened V by 3 bases and J by 4 bases, and 16 bases separated the two germline ends. The CDR3 runs to 15 residues. Germline V gives CDR1 SGHRS, CDR2 YFSETQ. The CDR3 is CASSSIQGTGTEAFV. CDR3 sequence (DNA): TGCGCCAGCAGCTCTATACAGGGAACGGGCACTGAAGCTTTCGTT.

The chain couples TRBV5-1 to TRBJ1-1, with D hard to call. Germline lookup yields CDR1 SGHRS and CDR2 YFSETQ. The CDR3 totals 14 residues. V was trimmed by 0 bases and J by 6 bases, leaving 12 bases between them. The CDR3 nucleotides read TGCGCCAGCAGCTTGGGGCAGGTAACCGCTGAAGCTTTCTTT. Residues: CASSLGQVTAEAFF.